The 4 T cell receptor beta chains listed next were all sequenced from one sample in a study of blood T cells in healthy people across ages. A J-beta primer mix and a sample-barcoded 5' primer were used in a second PCR of roughly 7 to 12 cycles. TCRdb analysed the 5' RACE reads with MiXCR anew, one entry per CDR3 protein. This repertoire shows over 700,000 distinct CDR3 sequences, roughly 50% found once; its top ten account for approximately 40%. The sample comprised blood. The receptors here all came from a man older than 75 in good health.

The V and J genes are TRBV4-2 and TRBJ1-2; D is possibly TRBD1 (5 bases). Germline values: CDR1 LGHNA, CDR2 YNFKEQ. Trimming took 1 base from V and 3 from J, leaving 6 bases between them. The CDR3 loop spans 13 amino acids. CDR3 in DNA: TGTGCCAGCAGCCAAGCGGGGGACTATGGCTACACCTTC. Its protein product is CASSQAGDYGYTF.

This clonotype was detected a few times. V gene TRBV28 combines with J gene TRBJ1-1, with a possible D match to TRBD1 (5 bases). The V gene's germline CDR1 is MDHEN and CDR2 SYDVKM. V was shortened by 7 bases and J by 4 bases, with 13 bases between the two germline ends. The CDR3 length is 13 residues. The CDR3 loop reads CASTAGKVTEAFF. For the CDR3, the DNA is TGTGCCAGCACGGCAGGGAAAGTCACTGAAGCTTTCTTT.

V is TRBV6-5 and J is TRBJ2-1; 8 positions match TRBD2. The trim removed 6 bases at V and 10 bases at J, leaving 11 bases unmatched. The length of the CDR3 is 14 residues. Germline lookup yields CDR1 MNHEY and CDR2 SVGAGI. The chain's CDR3 is CASSALAEAAEQFF. CDR3 DNA: TGTGCCAGCAGCGCACTAGCGGAAGCAGCCGAGCAGTTCTTC.

This chain connects TRBV5-5 to TRBJ1-4; 9 bases agree with TRBD1. The germline gives CDR1 SGHKS, CDR2 YYEKEE (reference sequence). There are 14 residues in the CDR3. V trimming: 0 bases; J trimming: 8 bases; junction bases outside the gene matches: 2. The CDR3 region has the DNA TGTGCCAGCAGCTTGGACAGGGGGCGGGAAAAACTGTTTTTT. It specifies CASSLDRGREKLFF.